Below, 16 T cell receptor beta chains from the same sample are listed, as sequenced in a study of early T cells in non-severe SARS-CoV-2 infection. Each CDR3 protein gets one entry after TCRdb re-called the 5' RACE reads with MiXCR. The table records nearly 9,500 distinct CDR3 sequences, about 5% of them present only once. The sequencing input was whole blood. The receptors stem from an adult who was a healthcare worker with PCR-confirmed SARS-CoV-2 infection or an uninfected control (not recorded which).

This clonotype has more than one count but fewer than ten. The genes are TRBV7-8 and TRBJ2-1; a possible D gene is TRBD2 (6 bases). The length of the CDR3 is 15 residues. Per the germline V gene, CDR1 is SGHVS and CDR2 is FQNEAQ. Between the trimmed V and J ends, which lost 1 base and 2 bases, there was a span of 9 bases. CDR3 region: CASSLVRGTYNEQFF. CDR3 nucleotides: TGTGCCAGCAGCTTAGTTCGCGGGACCTACAATGAGCAGTTCTTC.

By share, this clonotype ranks as medium-sized. V and J are TRBV6-5 and TRBJ2-7; no clear D gene. Trimming removed 3 bases from V and 7 bases from J, with 13 bases in between. This CDR3 has 13 amino acids. CDR1 and CDR2 (germline): MNHEY, SVGAGI. CDR3 sequence reads: CASSYGQQREQYF. The CDR3 nucleotides are TGTGCCAGCAGTTATGGTCAGCAGAGAGAGCAGTACTTC.

This clonotype was detected ten times or more. V gene TRBV28 combines with J gene TRBJ1-2, with a weak D call TRBD1 (6 bases). V lost 6 bases and J 7 bases, leaving 15 bases between the germline ends. This CDR3 has 13 residues. The germline CDR1 and CDR2 sequences are MDHEN and SYDVKM. The CDR3 is CASSYDRRSGYTF. The CDR3 bases are TGTGCCAGCAGCTATGACAGGAGGTCTGGCTACACCTTC.

This clonotype was seen ten or more times. The CDR3 region is CASSPLRASGSDEQYF. Written as DNA, the CDR3 is TGTGCCAGCAGTCCCTTGCGGGCCAGCGGGAGCGACGAGCAGTACTTC. V is TRBV12-3 or TRBV12-4 and J is TRBJ2-7, with 8 nucleotides matching TRBD2. The CDR3 is made up of 16 amino acids. V trimming: 5 bases; J trimming: 5 bases; junction bases outside the gene matches: 14.

The chain recombines TRBV3-1 with TRBJ2-2, with 7 bases lining up with TRBD2. Germline loops: CDR1 LGHDT, CDR2 YNNKEL (reference sequence). V shed 4 bases and J 2 bases; nucleotides not matched to a gene: 1. The CDR3 is 14 amino acids. CDR3 amino acids: CASSRGLNTGELFF. CDR3 bases: TGTGCCAGCAGCCGGGGACTAAACACCGGGGAGCTGTTTTTT.

Many counts were recorded for this clonotype. CDR3 DNA: TGCAGTGCTAAGGCTAGCCGGGGTAGGAATGAGCAGTTCTTC. It specifies CSAKASRGRNEQFF. This sequence joins TRBV20-1 and TRBJ2-1; TRBD2 is a possible D gene (5 bases). Trimming left V 4 bases short and J 7 bases short, with 17 bases between. This CDR3 comprises 14 residues. Germline-derived CDR1 and CDR2 are DFQATT and SNEGSKA (reference sequence).

This clonotype was detected many times. The chain recombines TRBV30 with TRBJ1-4; D call uncertain. Germline V CDR1 and CDR2: GTSNPN, SVGIG (reference sequence). The V end lost 0 bases, the J end lost 7 bases, and 9 bases lay between the germline ends. CDR3 length: 13 residues. CDR3 sequence reads: CAWSVKGAEKLFF. The CDR3 nucleotides are TGTGCCTGGAGTGTAAAGGGAGCTGAAAAACTGTTTTTT.

This clonotype has a count of ten or more. The genes are TRBV20-1 and TRBJ1-5; tentative D call: TRBD1 (5 bases). The germline CDR1 and CDR2 sequences are DFQATT and SNEGSKA (reference sequence). V lost 6 bases, J lost 2 bases, and 14 bases lay in between. CDR3 length: 14 residues. This CDR3 is CSAGTVIGNQPQHF. Here the CDR3 DNA reads TGCAGTGCGGGGACGGTGATCGGCAATCAGCCCCAGCATTTT.

This clonotype was detected ten times or more. This chain joins TRBV20-1 and TRBJ1-5; D remains ambiguous. In germline, CDR1 is DFQATT, CDR2 SNEGSKA (reference sequence). The CDR3 extends over 15 amino acids. The ends were cut back, 0 bases at V and 1 base at J, with 10 bases in the middle. The CDR3: CSARDGRPSNQPQHF. The CDR3 DNA sequence: TGCAGTGCTAGAGATGGAAGGCCCAGCAATCAGCCCCAGCATTTT.

By share, this clonotype ranks as medium-sized. This chain uses TRBV19 with TRBJ1-1, with D possibly matching TRBD1 (5 bases). Per the germline V gene, CDR1 is LNHDA and CDR2 is SQIVND (reference sequence). The CDR3 extends over 13 amino acids. Trimming removed 5 bases at V and 1 base at J, with 8 bases between. CDR3 coding DNA: TGTGCCAGTAGTGTACAGGAGAACACTGAAGCTTTCTTT. Its translation: CASSVQENTEAFF. Drawing the rest from reference TRBV19 and TRBJ1-1, the complete variable domain is DGGITQSPKYLFRKEGQNVTLSCEQNLNHDAMYWYRQDPGQGLRLIYYSQIVNDFQKGDIAEGYSVSREKKESFPLTVTSAQKNPTAFYLCASSVQENTEAFFGQGTRLTVV.

This clonotype is classed as medium-sized (0.01 to 0.1%). DNA for the CDR3: TGTGCCAGCAGCTCCGGGCTTACCGGGGAGCTGTTTTTT. The encoded protein is CASSSGLTGELFF. The chain carries TRBV7-2 and TRBJ2-2; D not resolved. Germline loops: CDR1 SGHTA, CDR2 FQGNSA. V was pared by 4 bases and J by 5 bases, with 8 bases between. This CDR3 is built from 13 residues.

This clonotype came up many times. The V and J genes are TRBV4-2 and TRBJ2-7, with 11 positions matching TRBD1. CDR1 is LGHNA and CDR2 is YNFKEQ in the germline V gene. V trimming: 1 base; J trimming: 2 bases; junction bases outside the gene matches: 1. This CDR3 has 15 amino acids. The chain's CDR3 is CASSQGTGGAYEQYF. Written as DNA, the CDR3 is TGTGCCAGCAGCCAAGGGACAGGGGGCGCCTACGAGCAGTACTTC.

With respect to this clonotype: This clone may be a read error of a much larger clone one base away. Because it lacks the conserved phenylalanine or tryptophan at the end, this CDR3 is likely a read error. This chain uses TRBV30 with TRBJ2-1, with TRBD1 as a possible D gene (6 bases). Germline lookup yields CDR1 GTSNPN and CDR2 SVGIG (reference sequence). V dropped 4 bases and J dropped 8 bases, with 15 bases sitting between them. This CDR3 is built from 13 residues. CDR3 in amino acids: CAWMGAGLDEQFS. The CDR3 DNA sequence: TGTGCCTGGATGGGGGCGGGTTTGGATGAGCAGTTCTCC.

In its sample, this clonotype ranks as medium-sized. The chain combines TRBV20-1 with TRBJ1-5, with TRBD1 as a possible D gene (5 bases). Germline V lookup: CDR1 DFQATT, CDR2 SNEGSKA (reference sequence). Between the trimmed V and J ends, which lost 2 bases and 5 bases, there was a span of 10 bases. This CDR3 comprises 13 residues. The CDR3 region has the DNA TGCAGTGCTAGAATGGGGGGAGATCAGCCCCAGCATTTT. Its translation: CSARMGGDQPQHF.

The sample holds many counts of this clonotype. The chain recombines TRBV6-2 or TRBV6-3 with TRBJ2-5, with 10 bases lining up with TRBD2. The germline CDR1 and CDR2 sequences are MNHEY and SVGEGT. The CDR3 runs 15 residues. V was pared by 2 bases and J by 7 bases, with 7 bases of the junction left unmatched. CDR3 nucleotides: TGTGCCAGCAGTTACCGTCTAGCGGGGGAAGGGACCCAGTACTTC. Its translation: CASSYRLAGEGTQYF.

This clonotype was counted many times. The chain has TRBV24-1 and TRBJ2-3; 7 bases map to TRBD1. Germline V gene lookup returns CDR1 KGHDR and CDR2 SFDVKD. Germline trimming cut 6 bases from V and 5 bases from J; bases unmatched to any gene: 7. This CDR3 is built from 14 residues. The CDR3 here is CATSPTNRGDTQYF. CDR3 bases: TGTGCCACCAGTCCGACTAACAGGGGAGATACGCAGTATTTT.